This note documents a single T cell receptor beta chain sequence. Its antigen is as yet unknown. The sample belongs to a study of radiation and T cells in renal cell carcinoma. About the research overall: Nephrectomy followed 15 Gy stereotactic body radiation by 4 weeks.

Time point: blood 2 weeks post-SBRT. Treatment of the sample: 15 Gy SBRT to primary tumor, nephrectomy 4 weeks later. General study results and limits: Without pretreatment biopsies, baseline tumor clonotype presence was undetermined. From baseline, blood top tumor clonotypes peaked at 2 weeks post-radiation.

V shed 2 bases, J shed 2 bases, and the junction held 7 bases outside the gene matches. The CDR3 is 17 amino acids. CDR1 and CDR2 from the germline V gene are SGHRS and YFSETQ. The assay was immunoSEQ multiplex PCR, and TCRdb's table has in-frame clones only and misses some. The data hold 40,000 to 60,000 clones, with 80% observed a single time. The sequenced sample was blood, obtained from a patient whose treatment included radiotherapy and nephrectomy. The chain employs TRBV5-1 and TRBJ2-7; TRBD2 matches 13 bases. This clonotype originated in a woman aged 70-85 years with renal cell carcinoma. The CDR3 DNA reads as TGCGCCAGCAGCTTCGCTGGGACTAGCGGGGCCGCCTACGAGCAGTACTTC. The encoded protein is CASSFAGTSGAAYEQYF. The variable domain in full, completed from reference TRBV5-1 and TRBJ2-7, reads KAGVTQTPRYLIKTRGQQVTLSCSPISGHRSVSWYQQTPGQGLQFLFEYFSETQRNKGNFPGRFSGRQFSNSRSEMNVSTLELGDSALYLCASSFAGTSGAAYEQYFGPGTRLTVT.